A single sample is the source of the 30 T cell receptor beta chains below, sequenced in a study of T cells after yellow fever vaccination. TCRdb re-derived calls from the 5' RACE reads in MiXCR, one entry per CDR3 protein. The repertoire holds fewer than 400,000 distinct CDR3 sequences, with around 10% as singletons. Sequenced here: CD4+ T cells sorted from PBMCs, sampled 45 days after the yellow fever booster vaccination. These receptor sequences come from a man aged 18-30 years who received the YFV17D yellow fever vaccine.

V is TRBV7-8 and J is TRBJ2-5; 9 bases fit TRBD2. The V and J ends lost 6 bases and 8 bases, in that order; junction bases with no gene match: 16. Germline lookup yields CDR1 SGHVS and CDR2 FQNEAQ. There are 16 residues in the CDR3. The CDR3 coding sequence is TGTGCCAGCAGTGGGGGGCCTAGCGGGGTCCTAACCACCCAGTACTTC. Residues: CASSGGPSGVLTTQYF.

This clonotype has more than one count but fewer than ten. This rearrangement joins TRBV29-1 to TRBJ2-5; D is unclear. Per germline, CDR1 SQVTM and CDR2 ANQGSEA. CDR3 length equals 10 residues. The V gene lost 3 bases and the J gene lost 5 bases, with 4 bases spanning the gap. This CDR3 reads CSVEAETQYF. In nucleotides, the CDR3 is TGCAGCGTTGAGGCGGAGACCCAGTACTTC.

The genes are TRBV28 and TRBJ2-4, with a weak D call TRBD1 (6 bases). The CDR3 extends over 14 amino acids. In germline, CDR1 is MDHEN, CDR2 SYDVKM. V dropped 1 base and J dropped 8 bases, with 12 bases sitting between them. CDR3 nucleotides: TGTGCCAGCAGTTTATCCCCAGGGGCGGACATTCAGTACTTC. As protein: CASSLSPGADIQYF.

The chain uses TRBV6-2 or TRBV6-3 and TRBJ2-1; possible D gene TRBD2, 6 bases. The CDR3 is made up of 15 amino acids. The germline V and J ends were trimmed by 5 bases and 4 bases, with 15 bases remaining between them. Germline loops: CDR1 MNHEY, CDR2 SVGEGT. CDR3 in amino acids: CASSRAGRVYNEQFF. The DNA of the CDR3 is TGTGCCAGCAGTCGAGCGGGTCGTGTATACAATGAGCAGTTCTTC.

The chain couples TRBV7-2 to TRBJ2-2, with 11 positions matching TRBD2. This CDR3 comprises 16 residues. V shed 5 bases, J shed 5 bases, and the junction held 7 bases outside the gene matches. CDR1 SGHTA and CDR2 FQGNSA come from the germline V gene. The CDR3 protein is CASSTRGTSGTGELFF. The CDR3 coding sequence is TGTGCCAGCAGCACTCGAGGGACTAGCGGAACCGGGGAGCTGTTTTTT.

V and J are TRBV5-1 and TRBJ2-2; 10 bases are a match to TRBD1. The V gene end was trimmed by 4 bases and the J gene end by 3 bases; junction bases not matched to a gene: 6. This CDR3 is built from 16 residues. Per germline, CDR1 SGHRS and CDR2 YFSETQ. The CDR3 DNA follows: TGCGCCAGCAGCCCTATGACAGGGGGCTACACCGGGGAGCTGTTTTTT. It yields the protein CASSPMTGGYTGELFF. Drawing the rest from reference TRBV5-1 and TRBJ2-2, the complete variable domain is KAGVTQTPRYLIKTRGQQVTLSCSPISGHRSVSWYQQTPGQGLQFLFEYFSETQRNKGNFPGRFSGRQFSNSRSEMNVSTLELGDSALYLCASSPMTGGYTGELFFGEGSRLTVL.

V gene TRBV5-6 combines with J gene TRBJ1-1, with D possibly TRBD1 on 5 matching bases. V was clipped by 2 bases and J by 10 bases, with 18 bases between them. This CDR3 comprises 14 residues. Germline V lookup: CDR1 SGHDT, CDR2 YYEEEE. CDR3 amino acids: CASSFGAQSQGAFF. DNA for the CDR3: TGTGCCAGCAGCTTTGGAGCCCAATCCCAGGGAGCTTTCTTT.

In this sample, this clonotype turned up a few times. The chain is built from TRBV9 and TRBJ2-1; 9 bases are shared with TRBD2. This CDR3 has 14 residues. J gave up 10 bases and V 0 bases, and 5 bases lay outside the gene matches. CDR1 and CDR2 from the germline V gene are SGDLS and YYNGEE. The CDR3 DNA is TGTGCCAGCAGCGTAGTTGGTAGCGGGGGCGAGCAGTTCTTC. Translation gives CASSVVGSGGEQFF.

This clonotype was seen a few times. The chain joins TRBV29-1 to TRBJ1-5; D uncertain. There are 14 residues in the CDR3. The germline V and J ends were trimmed by 1 base and 5 bases, with 12 bases remaining between them. Germline loops: CDR1 SQVTM, CDR2 ANQGSEA. CDR3 DNA sequence: TGCAGCGTTGAAGTACCGGTGACCCATCAGCCCCAGCATTTT. Translation gives CSVEVPVTHQPQHF. The complete variable domain, with remaining parts taken from reference TRBV29-1 and TRBJ1-5, reads SAVISQKPSRDICQRGTSLTIQCQVDSQVTMMFWYRQQPGQSLTLIATANQGSEATYESGFVIDKFPISRPNLTFSTLTVSNMSPEDSSIYLCSVEVPVTHQPQHFGDGTRLSIL.

This chain connects TRBV18 to TRBJ1-1; D is uncertain. The V gene lost 6 bases and the J gene lost 0 bases, with 8 bases spanning the gap. In germline, CDR1 is KGHSH, CDR2 LQKENI. The CDR3 covers 13 residues. CDR3 nucleotide sequence: TGTGCCAGCTCGGTGACGGTGAACACTGAAGCTTTCTTT. Translation: CASSVTVNTEAFF.

The gene calls are TRBV5-6 and TRBJ2-6; no definite D call. The CDR3 has 16 amino acids. The germline CDR1 and CDR2 sequences are SGHDT and YYEEEE. V lost 2 bases and J lost 0, with 9 bases in between. DNA for the CDR3: TGTGCCAGCAGCTTTAACAGCCTCTCTGGGGCCAACGTCCTGACTTTC. It encodes CASSFNSLSGANVLTF.

The sample holds many counts of this clonotype. The V and J genes are TRBV18 and TRBJ1-1; D is unresolved. The CDR3 runs to 13 residues. V was trimmed by 2 bases and J by 5 bases, leaving 9 bases between them. The germline V gene has CDR1 KGHSH and CDR2 LQKENI. Here the CDR3 reads CASSPVGLTEAFF. The CDR3, as DNA: TGTGCCAGCTCACCAGTGGGCTTAACTGAAGCTTTCTTT.

V usage is TRBV6-5 and J usage is TRBJ1-3; 8 bases match TRBD1. CDR1 is MNHEY, CDR2 SVGAGI, per germline. This CDR3 spans 15 amino acids. Germline trimming cut 0 bases from V and 5 bases from J; bases unmatched to any gene: 3. For the CDR3, the DNA is TGTGCCAGCAGTTACTCGGACAGGGATAGAAACACCATATATTTT. Amino acids: CASSYSDRDRNTIYF.

This clonotype appeared many times. The J gene is TRBJ2-2, the V gene TRBV7-8; 8 nucleotides line up with TRBD1. The V and J ends lost 5 bases and 6 bases, in that order; junction bases with no gene match: 8. The CDR3 is made up of 15 amino acids. Looked up from germline, CDR1 is SGHVS and CDR2 is FQNEAQ. The CDR3 loop is CASSEQGASAGELFF. CDR3 coding DNA: TGTGCCAGCAGCGAGCAGGGGGCAAGCGCCGGGGAGCTGTTTTTT.

This chain uses TRBV20-1 with TRBJ1-1; D ambiguous. The CDR3 is 11 amino acids. From germline, CDR1 is DFQATT and CDR2 SNEGSKA (reference sequence). The CDR3 sequence is CQCYRNTEAFF. CDR3 in DNA: TGCCAATGTTACAGGAACACTGAAGCTTTCTTT.

CDR3 sequence reads: CASSRDRGPAETQYF. DNA for the CDR3: TGTGCCAGCAGCCGGGACAGGGGGCCGGCAGAGACCCAGTACTTC. V and J are TRBV7-2 and TRBJ2-5; 12 positions agree with TRBD1. V shed 5 bases, J shed 4 bases, and the junction held 5 bases outside the gene matches. This CDR3 is built from 15 residues. Germline-derived CDR1 and CDR2 are SGHTA and FQGNSA.

At least ten counts were recorded for this clonotype. The chain is built from TRBV10-3 and TRBJ2-5; 9 positions match TRBD2. V lost 4 bases to trimming and J lost 0 bases; unmatched junction nucleotides: 6. CDR1 is ENHRY, CDR2 SYGVKD, per germline. The CDR3 extends over 16 amino acids. CDR3 sequence reads: CAISGGIAGDQETQYF. Written as DNA, the CDR3 is TGTGCCATCAGTGGGGGTATAGCGGGGGACCAAGAGACCCAGTACTTC.

This chain links TRBV4-3 with TRBJ1-1, with D unclear. Germline CDR1 and CDR2: LGHNA and YSLEER. The CDR3 contains 14 residues. Trimming shortened V by 0 bases and J by 6 bases, and 11 bases separated the two germline ends. CDR3 protein: CASSQESVAAEAFF. CDR3 coding DNA: TGCGCCAGCAGCCAAGAATCGGTCGCGGCTGAAGCTTTCTTT.

This clonotype has a handful of counts. J is TRBJ2-5 and V is TRBV21-1. TRBV21-1 is noted as a pseudogene. The CDR3 totals 11 residues. CDR3 sequence reads: CASSAPDPKYF. CDR3 nucleotide sequence: TGTGCCAGCAGCGCTCCGGACCCCAAGTACTTC.

The chain uses TRBV29-1 and TRBJ2-3, with 9 bases matching TRBD1. Germline loops: CDR1 SQVTM, CDR2 ANQGSEA. Trimming at V came to 3 bases and at J to 2 bases, leaving 3 bases not matched to a gene. The CDR3 consists of 14 residues. The CDR3 reads CSVEGQGATDTQYF. The DNA of the CDR3 is TGCAGCGTTGAGGGACAGGGAGCCACAGATACGCAGTATTTT.

This clonotype was seen a handful of times. V gene TRBV6-1 combines with J gene TRBJ2-5; 7 bases line up with TRBD1. CDR1 is MNHNS, CDR2 SASEGT, per germline. Unmatched junction bases numbered 10, after V lost 11 bases and J lost 4 bases. This CDR3 spans 13 amino acids. This CDR3 reads CAGSRGRAETQYF. Written as DNA, the CDR3 is TGTGCCGGAAGTAGGGGGCGCGCAGAGACCCAGTACTTC.

The CDR3 loop reads CASSQGIVGTEAFF. DNA of the CDR3: TGCGCCAGCAGCCAAGGCATCGTGGGCACTGAAGCTTTCTTT. This chain joins TRBV4-1 and TRBJ1-1, with unresolved D. V lost 1 base to trimming and J lost 4 bases, with 10 bases between them. The CDR3 is made up of 14 amino acids. CDR1 is MGHRA, CDR2 YSYEKL, per germline.

This chain links TRBV11-2 with TRBJ1-6; D gene unclear. Trimming stripped 5 bases from V and 8 bases from J, with 13 bases between. CDR3 length equals 14 residues. Germline V gene lookup returns CDR1 SGHAT and CDR2 FQNNGV. The CDR3 sequence is CASSPRVVDSPLHF. The CDR3 DNA reads as TGTGCCAGCAGCCCCCGGGTGGTTGATTCACCCCTCCACTTT. Using reference TRBV11-2 and TRBJ1-6 for the parts outside the CDR3, the full variable domain is EAGVAQSPRYKIIEKRQSVAFWCNPISGHATLYWYQQILGQGPKLLIQFQNNGVVDDSQLPKDRFSAERLKGVDSTLKIQPAKLEDSAVYLCASSPRVVDSPLHFGNGTRLTVT.

This chain connects TRBV7-8 to TRBJ2-7; D is perhaps TRBD1 (5 bases). This CDR3 has 13 residues. Germline CDR1 and CDR2: SGHVS and FQNEAQ. V lost 6 bases and J 3 bases, leaving 12 bases between the germline ends. The CDR3 nucleotides are TGTGCCAGCAGGACATGGGGCAACTACGAGCAGTACTTC. This gives the protein CASRTWGNYEQYF. The full variable domain, rest sourced from reference TRBV7-8 and TRBJ2-7, is GAGVSQSPRYKVAKRGQDVALRCDPISGHVSLFWYQQALGQGPEFLTYFQNEAQLDKSGLPSDRFFAERPEGSVSTLKIQRTQQEDSAVYLCASRTWGNYEQYFGPGTRLTVT.

This chain links TRBV5-4 with TRBJ2-5, with D hard to call. Germline CDR1 SGHNT, CDR2 YYREEE (reference sequence). The CDR3 sequence is 16 residues long. V was pared by 2 bases and J by 2 bases, with 16 bases between. DNA for the CDR3: TGTGCCAGCAGCTTCCTCTACCGGCAAGGTCAAGAGACCCAGTACTTC. Protein product: CASSFLYRQGQETQYF.

This clonotype was observed at least ten times. This chain connects TRBV7-2 to TRBJ2-3; 10 bases agree with TRBD2. Germline CDR1 reads SGHTA; CDR2 reads FQGNSA. V gave up 3 bases and J gave up 5 bases; unmatched junction bases: 5. The CDR3 has 15 amino acids. CDR3: CASSFTSGAGDTQYF. CDR3 nucleotides: TGTGCCAGCAGCTTTACTAGCGGGGCGGGAGATACGCAGTATTTT.

The J gene is TRBJ2-3, the V gene TRBV5-1; TRBD1 matches at 9 bases. Looked up from germline, CDR1 is SGHRS and CDR2 is YFSETQ. J gave up 9 bases and V 6 bases, and 5 bases lay outside the gene matches. This CDR3 spans 12 amino acids. CDR3 region: CASNPGQGTQYF. The CDR3 region has the DNA TGCGCCAGCAACCCGGGACAGGGCACGCAGTATTTT.

The gene calls are TRBV12-3 or TRBV12-4 and TRBJ1-3; D is unresolved. V lost 3 bases and J 4 bases, leaving 10 bases between the germline ends. The CDR3 contains 14 residues. CDR3 loop: CASSFRAMGNTIYF. The CDR3 bases are TGTGCCAGCAGTTTCCGGGCGATGGGAAACACCATATATTTT.

This clonotype has ten or more counts. CDR3 bases: TGTGCCAGCAGTTGGACGGGGTACGAGCAGTACGTC. Translating gives CASSWTGYEQYV. V gene TRBV6-2 or TRBV6-3 combines with J gene TRBJ2-7, with D perhaps TRBD2 (5 bases). V was pared by 4 bases and J by 4 bases, with 8 bases between. The germline CDR1 and CDR2 sequences are MNHEY and SVGEGT. The CDR3 runs 12 residues.

This clonotype was observed a handful of times. The V and J genes are TRBV6-5 and TRBJ1-2; unclear D gene. Trimming cost V 2 bases and J 3 bases, with 7 bases left between them. This CDR3 spans 13 amino acids. From germline, CDR1 is MNHEY and CDR2 SVGAGI. The CDR3 region is CASSYGLDYGYTF. The CDR3 coding sequence is TGTGCCAGCAGTTACGGGTTGGACTATGGCTACACCTTC.